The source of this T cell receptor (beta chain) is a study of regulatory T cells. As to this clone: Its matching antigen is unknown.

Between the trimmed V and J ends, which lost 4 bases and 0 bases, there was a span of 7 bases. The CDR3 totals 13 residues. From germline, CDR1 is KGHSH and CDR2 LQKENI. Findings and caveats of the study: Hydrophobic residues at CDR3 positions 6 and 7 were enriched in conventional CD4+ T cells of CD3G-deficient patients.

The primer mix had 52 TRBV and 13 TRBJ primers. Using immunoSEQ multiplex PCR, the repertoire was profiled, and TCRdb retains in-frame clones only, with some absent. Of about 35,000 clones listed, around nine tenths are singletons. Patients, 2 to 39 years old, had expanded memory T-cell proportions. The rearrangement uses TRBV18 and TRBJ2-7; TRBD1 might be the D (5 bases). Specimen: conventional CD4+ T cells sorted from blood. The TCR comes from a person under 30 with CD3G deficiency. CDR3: CASSLDSSYEQYF. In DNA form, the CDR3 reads TGTGCCAGCTCACTAGACAGCTCCTACGAGCAGTACTTC. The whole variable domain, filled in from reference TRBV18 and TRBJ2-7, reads NAGVMQNPRHLVRRRGQEARLRCSPMKGHSHVYWYRQLPEEGLKFMVYLQKENIIDESGMPKERFSAEFPKEGPSILRIQQVVRGDSAAYFCASSLDSSYEQYFGPGTRLTVT.